These T cell receptor beta chains were read from a single sample in a study of T cell responses to AZD1222 COVID-19 vaccine. Data came from immunoSEQ multiplex PCR; TCRdb stores just in-frame clones and leaves some out. Here the sample spans 95,000 or so clones, approximately 93% being singletons. The sample was peripheral blood, taken 28 days after the second AZD1222 dose. The receptors stem from an adult who received the AZD1222 COVID-19 vaccine. Each CDR3 is given with its conserved first and last residue. Each record gives: D gene, clone size, V gene, J gene, CDR3 DNA, CDR3 protein. A D gene is named only where the DNA matches it firmly. The size of a clone is reported for some rows only, either as once, few or many, or as a class for expanded clones.

D: TRBD2; size: NA; V: TRBV11-2; J: TRBJ2-1; DNA: TGTGCCAGCAGCTTAGGGAGGACTAGCCCACAGTTCTTC; CDR3: CASSLGRTSPQFF
D: NA; size: few; V: TRBV6-2/TRBV6-3; J: TRBJ1-1; DNA: TGTGCCAGCAGTCCCGGACGGTACATGAACACTGAAGCTTTCTTT; CDR3: CASSPGRYMNTEAFF
D: NA; size: once; V: TRBV6-6; J: TRBJ1-3; DNA: TGTGCCAGCAGTTTCGGATCTCCCCCGGGAAACACCATATATTTT; CDR3: CASSFGSPPGNTIYF
D: TRBD1; size: NA; V: TRBV5-6; J: TRBJ2-2; DNA: TGTGCCAGCAGCTTGGTGGGACAGGGAACCACCGGGGAGCTGTTTTTT; CDR3: CASSLVGQGTTGELFF
D: TRBD1; size: NA; V: TRBV10-3; J: TRBJ1-5; DNA: TGTGCCATCAGTGAGTTGGCAGGGGGATCCCAGCATTTT; CDR3: CAISELAGGSQHF
D: NA; size: NA; V: TRBV11-2; J: TRBJ2-1; DNA: TGTGCCAGCAGCTCAAAGACTCCCTACAATGAGCAGTTCTTC; CDR3: CASSSKTPYNEQFF
D: TRBD2; size: NA; V: TRBV2; J: TRBJ2-1; DNA: TGTGCCAGCCGGGAGGGGGGCTCCTACAATGAGCAGTTCTTC; CDR3: CASREGGSYNEQFF
D: NA; size: NA; V: TRBV7-2; J: TRBJ1-6; DNA: TGTGCCAGCAGCTTAGAATGGAGCTCCTATAATTCACCCCTCCACTTT; CDR3: CASSLEWSSYNSPLHF
D: NA; size: few; V: TRBV21-1; J: TRBJ2-7; DNA: TGTGCCAGCAATAAGACTAGCGGGATATACGAGCAGTACTTC; CDR3: CASNKTSGIYEQYF
D: TRBD1; size: NA; V: TRBV13; J: TRBJ2-7; DNA: TGTGCCAGCAGCTTATCGGGGGACAGGGGGACCTACGAGCAGTACTTC; CDR3: CASSLSGDRGTYEQYF
D: NA; size: NA; V: TRBV11-2; J: TRBJ2-1; DNA: TGTGCCAGCAGCTTAGAAAGGGCCCTTTACAATGAGCAGTTCTTC; CDR3: CASSLERALYNEQFF
D: NA; size: NA; V: TRBV6-1; J: TRBJ1-1; DNA: TGTGCCAGCAGTGAACGACCTGAAGCTTTCTTT; CDR3: CASSERPEAFF
D: NA; size: NA; V: TRBV28; J: TRBJ1-5; DNA: TGTGCCAGCGGGTCTAAGCCCCAGCATTTT; CDR3: CASGSKPQHF
D: TRBD1; size: few; V: TRBV4-1; J: TRBJ1-4; DNA: TGCGCCAGCGCTCCCCTGGGACAGGGTGATGAAAAACTGTTTTTT; CDR3: CASAPLGQGDEKLFF
D: NA; size: NA; V: TRBV6-2/TRBV6-3; J: TRBJ2-1; DNA: TGTGCCAGCACCCCCGTCCGGGGTGAGCAGTTCTTC; CDR3: CASTPVRGEQFF
D: NA; size: NA; V: TRBV19; J: TRBJ1-5; DNA: TGTGCCAGTATCTACGGAGATGGTCAGCCCCAGCATTTT; CDR3: CASIYGDGQPQHF
D: NA; size: NA; V: TRBV6-6; J: TRBJ2-3; DNA: TGTGCCAGCAGTTCTCGGGACTTCACAGATACGCAGTATTTT; CDR3: CASSSRDFTDTQYF
D: TRBD1; size: NA; V: TRBV7-8; J: TRBJ1-6; DNA: TGTGCCAGCAGCTTAGGCCCACAGGGGGGATCCTATAATTCACCCCTCCACTTT; CDR3: CASSLGPQGGSYNSPLHF
D: NA; size: NA; V: TRBV7-6; J: TRBJ1-3; DNA: TGTGCCAGCAGCCGAGCGGCAGCTGGAAACACCATATATTTT; CDR3: CASSRAAAGNTIYF
D: NA; size: once; V: TRBV3-1/TRBV3-2; J: TRBJ1-2; DNA: TGTGCCAGCAGCCAGGTCAGGAACTATGGCTACACCTTC; CDR3: CASSQVRNYGYTF
D: TRBD2; size: NA; V: TRBV28; J: TRBJ2-3; DNA: TGTGCCAGCAGTTTAGCGGGACTAGCGGGAGCCCCCTCAGATACGCAGTATTTT; CDR3: CASSLAGLAGAPSDTQYF
D: NA; size: once; V: TRBV19; J: TRBJ2-1; DNA: TGTGCCAGTAGTCTGGGCGGCAATGAGCAGTTCTTC; CDR3: CASSLGGNEQFF
D: NA; size: NA; V: TRBV6-5; J: TRBJ1-1; DNA: TGTGCCAGCAGTTACTCGATGGGGGCGGACACTGAAGCTTTCTTT; CDR3: CASSYSMGADTEAFF
D: TRBD1; size: NA; V: TRBV7-9; J: TRBJ1-4; DNA: TGTGCCAGCAGCCCCGGGACAGGGGGTGGTAGTGGTGAAAAACTGTTTTTT; CDR3: CASSPGTGGGSGEKLFF
D: TRBD1; size: NA; V: TRBV6-5; J: TRBJ1-2; DNA: TGTGCCAGCAGTCCACCAACAGGGGGCGCGAATGGCTACACCTTC; CDR3: CASSPPTGGANGYTF
D: NA; size: few; V: TRBV5-3; J: TRBJ2-7; DNA: TGTGCCAGAAGCTTGTATAGGGACGAGCAGTACTTC; CDR3: CARSLYRDEQYF
D: NA; size: NA; V: TRBV5-4; J: TRBJ2-1; DNA: TGTGCCAGCAGCCCGGCGGGATACAATGAGCAGTTCTTC; CDR3: CASSPAGYNEQFF
D: NA; size: NA; V: TRBV28; J: TRBJ1-6; DNA: TGTGCCAGCGGGGAATCAAATTCACCCCTCCACTTT; CDR3: CASGESNSPLHF
D: NA; size: NA; V: TRBV7-8; J: TRBJ1-5; DNA: TGTGCCAGCACCCCACGAGGGGGTAATCAGCCCCAGCATTTT; CDR3: CASTPRGGNQPQHF
D: NA; size: NA; V: TRBV6-2/TRBV6-3; J: TRBJ1-5; DNA: TGTGCCAGCAGTTACGACAGACTCAATCAGCCCCAGCATTTT; CDR3: CASSYDRLNQPQHF
D: TRBD1; size: NA; V: TRBV3-1/TRBV3-2; J: TRBJ1-1; DNA: TGTGCCAGCAGCCGGACAGGGGGCACTGAAGCTTTCTTT; CDR3: CASSRTGGTEAFF
D: TRBD1; size: NA; V: TRBV7-2; J: TRBJ1-4; DNA: TGTGCCAGCAGCACCGGACAGGCCTTGGAAAAACTGTTTTTT; CDR3: CASSTGQALEKLFF
D: NA; size: NA; V: TRBV19; J: TRBJ1-1; DNA: TGTGCCAGTAGCATAAAAGGGTTATTAGGGCAGCGGAACACTGAAGCTTTCTTT; CDR3: CASSIKGLLGQRNTEAFF
D: TRBD2; size: NA; V: TRBV10-3; J: TRBJ2-3; DNA: TGTGCCATAAGGACTAGCGGAAGCACAGATACGCAGTATTTT; CDR3: CAIRTSGSTDTQYF
D: NA; size: NA; V: TRBV27; J: TRBJ1-2; DNA: TGTGCCAGCAGTTACCGGGAAATAGGAGGCTACACCTTC; CDR3: CASSYREIGGYTF
D: NA; size: NA; V: TRBV28; J: TRBJ2-7; DNA: TGTGCCAGCAGTAACGGGGGCTCCTACGAGCAGTACTTC; CDR3: CASSNGGSYEQYF